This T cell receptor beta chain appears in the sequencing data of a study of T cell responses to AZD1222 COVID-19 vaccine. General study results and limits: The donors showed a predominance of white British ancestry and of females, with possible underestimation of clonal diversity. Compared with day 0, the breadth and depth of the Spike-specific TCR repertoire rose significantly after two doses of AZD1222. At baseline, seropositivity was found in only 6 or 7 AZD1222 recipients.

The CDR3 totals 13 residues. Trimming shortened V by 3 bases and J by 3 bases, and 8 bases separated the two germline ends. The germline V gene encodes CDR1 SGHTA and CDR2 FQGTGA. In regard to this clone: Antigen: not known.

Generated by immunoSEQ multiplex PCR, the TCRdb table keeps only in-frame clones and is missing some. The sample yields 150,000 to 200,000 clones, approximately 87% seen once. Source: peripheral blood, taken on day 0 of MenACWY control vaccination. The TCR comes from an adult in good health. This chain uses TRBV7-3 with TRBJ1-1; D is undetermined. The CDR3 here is CASSFWEYTEAFF. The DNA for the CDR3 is TGTGCCAGCAGCTTCTGGGAGTACACTGAAGCTTTCTTT. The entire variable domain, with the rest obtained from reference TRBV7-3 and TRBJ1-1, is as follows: GAGVSQTPSNKVTEKGKYVELRCDPISGHTALYWYRQSLGQGPEFLIYFQGTGAADDSGLPNDRFFAVRPEGSVSTLKIQRTERGDSAVYLCASSFWEYTEAFFGQGTRLTVV.